The sequence of this T cell receptor (beta chain) was determined in a study of blood T cell repertoires in COVID-19. Study-level background: Samples representing acute and convalescent COVID-19 were sourced from the United States, Italy and Spain. T cells, B-cell-depleted T cells, or PBMCs provided the cDNA or gDNA that served as material.

Per the study methods: Reference gene primer amplification in the assay estimated nucleated cell counts. Produced via immunoSEQ multiplex PCR; TCRdb's table is partial and in-frame only. The V and J calls and clone size were taken over from that table, and D and trimming were inferred from the DNA. The sample carries fewer than 75,000 clones, almost 95% recorded once. The CDR3 runs to 14 residues. CDR1 is SGHAT and CDR2 is FQNNGV in the germline V gene. The V and J ends lost 5 bases and 4 bases respectively, with 14 bases between them. The source material was peripheral blood. The chain links TRBV11-2 to TRBJ1-1; perhaps TRBD1 as D (5 bases). This receptor was obtained from a man aged 50 or older with active COVID-19. The CDR3 region is CASSTRLGGTEAFF. CDR3 sequence (DNA): TGTGCCAGCAGCACCAGACTCGGGGGCACTGAAGCTTTCTTT. The variable domain in full, with the rest retrieved from reference TRBV11-2 and TRBJ1-1, is EAGVAQSPRYKIIEKRQSVAFWCNPISGHATLYWYQQILGQGPKLLIQFQNNGVVDDSQLPKDRFSAERLKGVDSTLKIQPAKLEDSAVYLCASSTRLGGTEAFFGQGTRLTVV.